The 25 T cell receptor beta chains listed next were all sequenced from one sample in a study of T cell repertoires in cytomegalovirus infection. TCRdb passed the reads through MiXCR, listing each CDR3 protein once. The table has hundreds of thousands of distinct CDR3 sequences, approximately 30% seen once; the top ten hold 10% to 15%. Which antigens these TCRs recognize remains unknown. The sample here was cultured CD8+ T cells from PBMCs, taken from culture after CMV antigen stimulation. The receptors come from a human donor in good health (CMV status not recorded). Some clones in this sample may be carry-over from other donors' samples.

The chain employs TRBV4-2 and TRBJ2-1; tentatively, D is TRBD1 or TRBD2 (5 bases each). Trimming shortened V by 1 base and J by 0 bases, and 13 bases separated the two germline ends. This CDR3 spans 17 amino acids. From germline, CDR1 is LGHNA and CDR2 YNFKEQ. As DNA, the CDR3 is TGTGCCAGCAGCCAAGGGCAAGGGGAGAGCTCCTACAATGAGCAGTTCTTC. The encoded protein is CASSQGQGESSYNEQFF.

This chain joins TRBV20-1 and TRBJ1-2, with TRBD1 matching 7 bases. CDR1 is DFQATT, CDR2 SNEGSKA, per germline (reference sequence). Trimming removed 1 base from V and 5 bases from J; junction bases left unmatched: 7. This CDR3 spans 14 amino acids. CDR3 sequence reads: CSARASGTDYGYTF. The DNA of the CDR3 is TGCAGTGCTAGAGCCTCCGGGACAGATTATGGCTACACCTTC.

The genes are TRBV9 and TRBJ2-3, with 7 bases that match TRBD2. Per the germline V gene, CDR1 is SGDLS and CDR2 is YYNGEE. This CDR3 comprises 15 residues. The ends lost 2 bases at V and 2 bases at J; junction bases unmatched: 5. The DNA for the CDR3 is TGTGCCAGCAGCGTTTCGGGGGGAGTCACAGATACGCAGTATTTT. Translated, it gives CASSVSGGVTDTQYF.

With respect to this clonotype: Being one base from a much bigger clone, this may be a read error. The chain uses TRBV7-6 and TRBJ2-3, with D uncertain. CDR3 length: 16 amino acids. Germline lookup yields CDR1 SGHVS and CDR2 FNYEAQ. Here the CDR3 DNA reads TGTGCCGGCAGCTTAAGTTTCGGGCTACCCACAGATACGCAGTATTTT. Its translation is CAGSLSFGLPTDTQYF.

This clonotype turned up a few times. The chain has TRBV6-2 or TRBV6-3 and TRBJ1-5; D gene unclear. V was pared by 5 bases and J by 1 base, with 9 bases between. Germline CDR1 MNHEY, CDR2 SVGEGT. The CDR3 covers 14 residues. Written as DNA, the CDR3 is TGTGCCAGCAGTGCCGAGGGAAGCAATCAGCCCCAGCATTTT. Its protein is CASSAEGSNQPQHF.

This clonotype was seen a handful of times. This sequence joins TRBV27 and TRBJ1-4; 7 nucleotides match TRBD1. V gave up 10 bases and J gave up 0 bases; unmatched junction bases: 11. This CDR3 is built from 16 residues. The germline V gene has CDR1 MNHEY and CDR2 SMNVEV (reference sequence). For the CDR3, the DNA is TGTGCCACCAGGACAGGACCAGTGGCAACTAATGAAAAACTGTTTTTT. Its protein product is CATRTGPVATNEKLFF.

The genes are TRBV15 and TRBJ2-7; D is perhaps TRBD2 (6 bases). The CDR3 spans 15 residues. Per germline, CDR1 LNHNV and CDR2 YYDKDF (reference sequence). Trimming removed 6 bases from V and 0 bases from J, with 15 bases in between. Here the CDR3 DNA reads TGTGCCACCAGTGCCGGGGGATCGAGCTCCTACGAGCAGTACTTC. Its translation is CATSAGGSSSYEQYF.

In DNA, the CDR3 is TGCAGTGCTAGAGATTTAGGCGATTACTACAATGAGCAGTTCTTC. Translating it yields CSARDLGDYYNEQFF. The chain has TRBV20-1 and TRBJ2-1; D not resolved. The CDR3 sequence is 15 residues long. V lost 0 bases, J lost 3 bases, and 12 bases lay in between. The V gene's germline CDR1 is DFQATT and CDR2 SNEGSKA (reference sequence).

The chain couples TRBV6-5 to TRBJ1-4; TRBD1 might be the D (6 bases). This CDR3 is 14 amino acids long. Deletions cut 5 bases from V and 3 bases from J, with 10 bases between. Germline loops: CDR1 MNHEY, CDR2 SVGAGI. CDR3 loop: CASSGGPSNEKLFF. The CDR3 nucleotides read TGTGCCAGCAGTGGGGGGCCGTCTAATGAAAAACTGTTTTTT.

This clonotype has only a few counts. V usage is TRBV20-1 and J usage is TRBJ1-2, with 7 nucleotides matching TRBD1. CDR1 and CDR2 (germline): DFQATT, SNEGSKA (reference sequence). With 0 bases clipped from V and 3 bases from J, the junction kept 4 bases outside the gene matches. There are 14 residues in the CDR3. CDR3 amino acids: CSARETDRDYGYTF. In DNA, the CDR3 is TGCAGTGCTAGAGAAACCGACAGGGACTATGGCTACACCTTC.

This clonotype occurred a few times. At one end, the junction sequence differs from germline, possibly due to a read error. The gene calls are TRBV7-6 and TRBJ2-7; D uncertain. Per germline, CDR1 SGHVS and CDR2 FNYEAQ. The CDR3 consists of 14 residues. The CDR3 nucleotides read TGTGCCAGCAGCCCCGGCGGTGACTCCGACGAGCAGTACTTC. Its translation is CASSPGGDSDEQYF.

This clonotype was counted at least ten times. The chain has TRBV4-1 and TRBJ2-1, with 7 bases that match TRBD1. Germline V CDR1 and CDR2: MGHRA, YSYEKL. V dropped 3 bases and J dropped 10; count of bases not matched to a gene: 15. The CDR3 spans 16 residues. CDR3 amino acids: CASSQGQRNVRGEQFF. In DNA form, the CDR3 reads TGCGCCAGCAGCCAGGGACAGCGCAATGTCAGGGGGGAGCAGTTCTTC.

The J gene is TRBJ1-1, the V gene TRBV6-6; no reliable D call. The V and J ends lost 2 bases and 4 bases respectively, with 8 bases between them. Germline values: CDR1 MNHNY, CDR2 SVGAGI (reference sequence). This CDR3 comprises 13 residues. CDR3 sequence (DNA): TGTGCCAGCAGTTACCGGACGCGCACTGAAGCTTTCTTT. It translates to CASSYRTRTEAFF.

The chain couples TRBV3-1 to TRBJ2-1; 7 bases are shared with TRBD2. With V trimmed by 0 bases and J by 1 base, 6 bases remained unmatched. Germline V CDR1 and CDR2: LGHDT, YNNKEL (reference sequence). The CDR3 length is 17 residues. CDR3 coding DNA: TGTGCCAGCAGCCAAGAAAGCGGGGTTGGGTCCTACAATGAGCAGTTCTTC. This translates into CASSQESGVGSYNEQFF.

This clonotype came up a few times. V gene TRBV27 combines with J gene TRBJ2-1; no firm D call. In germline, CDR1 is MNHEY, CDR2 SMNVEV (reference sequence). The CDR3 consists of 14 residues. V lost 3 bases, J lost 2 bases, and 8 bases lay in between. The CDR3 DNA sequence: TGTGCCAGCAGTTTTGGGTCCACCTACAATGAGCAGTTCTTC. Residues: CASSFGSTYNEQFF.

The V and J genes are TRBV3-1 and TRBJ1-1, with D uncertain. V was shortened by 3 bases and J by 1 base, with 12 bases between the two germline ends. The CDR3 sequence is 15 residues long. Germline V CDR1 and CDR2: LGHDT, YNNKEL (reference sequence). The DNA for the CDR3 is TGTGCCAGCAGCCACCCTCGCGGTTCGAACACTGAAGCTTTCTTT. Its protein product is CASSHPRGSNTEAFF.

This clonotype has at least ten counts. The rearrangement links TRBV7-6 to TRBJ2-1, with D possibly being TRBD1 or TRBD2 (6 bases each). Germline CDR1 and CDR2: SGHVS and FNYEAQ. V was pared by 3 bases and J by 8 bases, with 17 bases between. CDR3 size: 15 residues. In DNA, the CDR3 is TGTGCCAGCAGCTTCGAGCCGGGGGCGATCGATGAGCAGTTCTTC. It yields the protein CASSFEPGAIDEQFF.

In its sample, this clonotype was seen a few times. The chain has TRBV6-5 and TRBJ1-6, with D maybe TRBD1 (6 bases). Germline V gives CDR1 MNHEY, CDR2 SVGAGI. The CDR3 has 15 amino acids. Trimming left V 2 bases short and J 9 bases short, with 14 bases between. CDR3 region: CASSYGGGLGSPLHF. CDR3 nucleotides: TGTGCCAGCAGTTACGGGGGGGGGCTAGGTTCACCCCTCCACTTT.

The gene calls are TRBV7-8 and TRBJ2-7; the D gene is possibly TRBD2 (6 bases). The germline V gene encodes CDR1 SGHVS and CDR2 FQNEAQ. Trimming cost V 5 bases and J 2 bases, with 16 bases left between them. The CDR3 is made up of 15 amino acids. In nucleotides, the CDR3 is TGTGCCAGCAGCGGTGCCGGGACTGGAGCCTACGAGCAGTACTTC. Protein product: CASSGAGTGAYEQYF.

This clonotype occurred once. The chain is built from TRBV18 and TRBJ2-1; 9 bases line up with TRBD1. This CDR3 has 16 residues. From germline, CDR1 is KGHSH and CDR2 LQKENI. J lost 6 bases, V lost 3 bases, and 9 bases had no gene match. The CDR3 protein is CASSPYGQGRSNEQFF. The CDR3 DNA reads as TGTGCCAGCTCACCCTATGGACAGGGGAGGAGCAATGAGCAGTTCTTC.

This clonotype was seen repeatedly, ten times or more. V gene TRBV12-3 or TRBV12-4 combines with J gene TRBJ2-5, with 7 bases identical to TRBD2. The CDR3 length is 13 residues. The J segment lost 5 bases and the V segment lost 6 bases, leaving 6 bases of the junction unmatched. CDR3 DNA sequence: TGTGCCAGCAGCCGGACTAGTGGGGAGACCCAGTACTTC. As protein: CASSRTSGETQYF.

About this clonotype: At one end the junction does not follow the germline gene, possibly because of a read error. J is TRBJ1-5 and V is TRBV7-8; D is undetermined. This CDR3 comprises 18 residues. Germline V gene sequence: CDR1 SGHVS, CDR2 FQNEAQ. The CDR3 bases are TGTGCCAGCAGCTTAGCGCGGGCAGTAGAATATAGCAATCAGTCCCAGCATTTT. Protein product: CASSLARAVEYSNQSQHF.

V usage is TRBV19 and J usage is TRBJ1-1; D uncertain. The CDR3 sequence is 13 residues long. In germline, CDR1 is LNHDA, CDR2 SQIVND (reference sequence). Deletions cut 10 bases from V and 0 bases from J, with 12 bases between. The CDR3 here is CATSTTLNTEAFF. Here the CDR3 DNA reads TGTGCCACCTCGACGACCTTGAACACTGAAGCTTTCTTT. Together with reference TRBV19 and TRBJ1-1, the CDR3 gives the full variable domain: DGGITQSPKYLFRKEGQNVTLSCEQNLNHDAMYWYRQDPGQGLRLIYYSQIVNDFQKGDIAEGYSVSREKKESFPLTVTSAQKNPTAFYLCATSTTLNTEAFFGQGTRLTVV.

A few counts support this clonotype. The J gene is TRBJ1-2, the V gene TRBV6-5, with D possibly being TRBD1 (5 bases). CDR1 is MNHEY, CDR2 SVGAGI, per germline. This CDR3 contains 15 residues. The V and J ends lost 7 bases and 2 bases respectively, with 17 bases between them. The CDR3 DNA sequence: TGTGCCAGCATGGGACCCCGGGAGGACAACTATGGCTACACCTTC. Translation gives CASMGPREDNYGYTF.

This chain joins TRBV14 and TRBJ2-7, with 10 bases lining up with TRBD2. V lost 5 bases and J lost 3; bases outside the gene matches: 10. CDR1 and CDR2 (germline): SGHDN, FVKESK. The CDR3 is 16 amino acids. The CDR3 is CASSTLPRTSGYEQYF. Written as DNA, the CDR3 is TGTGCCAGCAGCACACTCCCAAGGACTAGCGGCTACGAGCAGTACTTC.